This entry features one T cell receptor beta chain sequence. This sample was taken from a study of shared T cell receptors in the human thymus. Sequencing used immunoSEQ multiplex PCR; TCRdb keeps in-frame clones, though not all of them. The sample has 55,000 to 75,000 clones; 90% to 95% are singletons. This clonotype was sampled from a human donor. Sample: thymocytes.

CDR3 amino acids: CASSIRQRAEAFF. DNA of the CDR3: TGTGCCAGTAGTATCCGGCAGAGAGCTGAAGCTTTCTTT. The V call is TRBV19, the J call TRBJ1-1; D call uncertain. Germline CDR1 reads LNHDA; CDR2 reads SQIVND (reference sequence). Between the trimmed V and J ends, which lost 3 bases and 6 bases, there was a span of 11 bases. CDR3 length: 13 amino acids.